The rows below give T cell receptor beta chains drawn from one sample of a study of early T cells in non-severe SARS-CoV-2 infection. TCRdb processed the 5' RACE reads anew with MiXCR; each CDR3 protein has one entry. The sample contains about 17,000 distinct CDR3 sequences, 5% to 6% of which appear only once. The material was whole blood, obtained at baseline. The receptors here all came from an adult who was a healthcare worker with PCR-confirmed SARS-CoV-2 infection or an uninfected control (not recorded which). CDR3s include the opening cysteine and the closing phenylalanine or tryptophan. The D gene is left open where the match is weak. Rows may omit the clone size; those that give it use once, few, many or a size class.

J gene,D gene,V gene,clone size,CDR3 DNA,CDR3 protein
TRBJ2-5,.,TRBV7-6,many,TGTGCCAGCAGCTTAGCGCTAAGTGGGGGGTACCAAGAGACCCAGTACTTC,CASSLALSGGYQETQYF
TRBJ2-2,.,TRBV7-6,many,TGTGCCAGCAGCTTAGCGGTTACCGGGGAGCTGTTTTTT,CASSLAVTGELFF
TRBJ2-5,TRBD1,TRBV5-4,.,TGTGCCAGCAGCTGGGGACAGGATAAAGAGACCCAGTACTTC,CASSWGQDKETQYF
TRBJ1-1,.,TRBV6-6,many,TGTGCCAGCAGTTACCCAGGGTCCACTGAAGCTTTCTTT,CASSYPGSTEAFF
TRBJ2-5,TRBD2,TRBV20-1,many,TGCAGTGCTATAGCGGGGGTTCAAGAGACCCAGTACTTC,CSAIAGVQETQYF
TRBJ2-1,.,TRBV19,many,TGTGCCAGTAGTATCTACAGGGATGCCAATGAGCAGTTCTTC,CASSIYRDANEQFF
TRBJ2-3,.,TRBV28,many,TGTGCCAGCGGCATAGACAGCGCGTCAGATACGCAGTATTTT,CASGIDSASDTQYF
TRBJ2-4,.,TRBV7-9,many,TGTGCCAGCAGCCAACTCAGCGGGGCCAAAAACATTCAGTACTTC,CASSQLSGAKNIQYF
TRBJ2-7,.,TRBV27,medium-sized,TGTGCCAGCAAAGAAGGGGGTATGGCCTACGAGCAGTACTTC,CASKEGGMAYEQYF
TRBJ2-7,.,TRBV6-5,many,TGTGCCAGCAGTCTCTCCGGAGCAAAGCAGGAGCAGTACTTC,CASSLSGAKQEQYF
TRBJ2-3,.,TRBV10-3,many,TGTGCCATCAGCCCTCGTCGAGGGCGGGAACACACAGATACGCAGTATTTT,CAISPRRGREHTDTQYF
TRBJ2-1,.,TRBV6-1,many,TGTGCCAGCAGCATGACACGAGTCAATGAGCAGTTCTTC,CASSMTRVNEQFF